This T cell receptor (beta chain) derives from a study of blood T cell repertoires in COVID-19. Study-level background: Sources were T cells, B-cell-depleted T cells, or PBMCs; the material itself was cDNA or gDNA.

TCRdb keeps only in-frame clones here, not all; method: immunoSEQ multiplex PCR. The sample lists roughly 300,000 clones; 65% to 90% were seen once. Researchers sorted participants into cohorts using their self-reported clinical history. Recovery meant two consecutive negative NP/OP PCR tests, professional clearance, or resolved symptoms. With 2 bases removed from V and 3 bases from J, the gap between germline ends came to 8 bases. The germline CDR1 and CDR2 sequences are MNHEY and SVGEGT. This CDR3 is built from 14 residues. The chain couples TRBV6-2 or TRBV6-3 to TRBJ1-5; D is unclear. Specimen: PBMCs or T cells enriched from blood (not recorded which). The sequence came from a young man who had recovered from COVID-19. This CDR3 is CASSYVSFNQPQHF. CDR3 DNA: TGTGCCAGCAGTTACGTAAGCTTCAATCAGCCCCAGCATTTT.